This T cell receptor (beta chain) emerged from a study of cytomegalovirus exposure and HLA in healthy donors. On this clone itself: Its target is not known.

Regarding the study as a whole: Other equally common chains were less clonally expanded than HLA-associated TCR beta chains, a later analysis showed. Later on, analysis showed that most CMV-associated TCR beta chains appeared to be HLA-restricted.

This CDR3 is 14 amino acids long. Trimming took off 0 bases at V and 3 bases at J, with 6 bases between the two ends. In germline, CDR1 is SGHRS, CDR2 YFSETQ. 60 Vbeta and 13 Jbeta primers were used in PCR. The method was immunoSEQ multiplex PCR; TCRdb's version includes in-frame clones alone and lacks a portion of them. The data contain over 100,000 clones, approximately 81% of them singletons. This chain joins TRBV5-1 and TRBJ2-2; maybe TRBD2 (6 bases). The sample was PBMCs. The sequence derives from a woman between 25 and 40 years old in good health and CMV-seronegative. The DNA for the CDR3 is TGCGCCAGCAGCTTGGGACTAGACACCGGGGAGCTGTTTTTT. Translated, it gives CASSLGLDTGELFF.